The source of this T cell receptor beta chain is a study of CD8 T cells in ankylosing spondylitis (dated by TCRdb to 2017 to 2019). For context, the study as a whole: T cell receptor beta repertoires were profiled in healthy donors and ankylosing spondylitis patients so that disease-linked TCR variants could be found. Peripheral blood was sampled, and synovial fluid was also collected from ankylosing spondylitis patients. The whole study cohort included about a hundred healthy donors and 25 ankylosing spondylitis patients.

General study outcomes and caveats: Blood from ankylosing spondylitis patients appeared to be characterized by a TCR beta motif composed of eight highly homologous amino acid variants. Some motif variants were previously reported in synovial fluid and blood of reactive arthritis patients, suggesting common disease-initiation mechanisms. According to the report, matched synovial fluid samples from ankylosing spondylitis patients were significantly enriched for the disease-linked clones. The disease-linked clones had a CD8+ phenotype and were found at relatively low frequencies in peripheral blood.

The junction shows trimming of 0 bases on V and 4 bases on J, plus 13 bases between the germline ends. For CDR1 and CDR2, the germline V gene lists MGHRA and YSYEKL. The CDR3 goes from the cysteine to the phenylalanine over 15 residues. Only CDR3 DNA is held: 45 bases, read in frame from base 1. This clonotype was detected a few times. Its antigen target is currently unknown. Base qualities are not recorded, but no much larger clone differs from it by a single base. The instrument given in TCRdb is Illumina HiSeq 2500. Quantitative 5'-RACE with molecular barcodes was used to prepare TCR beta libraries. From the authors' description of their analysis: A new computational method, built on a probabilistic model of VDJ rearrangement, was used to identify disease-linked TCR variants. TCRdb reanalyzed the raw reads on its own, using fastp at Q25 for trimming and MiXCR for clone calling, and kept in-frame beta chains. Every CDR3 protein is listed once, alongside the most common genes and DNA of its rows. For this entry, the V and J calls and clone size follow TCRdb and not the study's own pipeline. The sample data list a few hundred thousand distinct CDR3 sequences, and over 15% of these were observed just once. The ten largest account for over 25% of the sample.

Sequenced: blood, either unsorted or a sorted T cell fraction (not recorded which). The TCR sequence derives from a male donor with ankylosing spondylitis or in good health (not recorded which). Here the chain combines TRBV4-1 and TRBJ2-7; possibly the D gene is TRBD1, per 5 matching bases. The CDR3 corresponds to CASSQEEWQGYEQYF. The bases read TGCGCCAGCAGCCAAGAAGAGTGGCAGGGTTACGAGCAGTACTTC.